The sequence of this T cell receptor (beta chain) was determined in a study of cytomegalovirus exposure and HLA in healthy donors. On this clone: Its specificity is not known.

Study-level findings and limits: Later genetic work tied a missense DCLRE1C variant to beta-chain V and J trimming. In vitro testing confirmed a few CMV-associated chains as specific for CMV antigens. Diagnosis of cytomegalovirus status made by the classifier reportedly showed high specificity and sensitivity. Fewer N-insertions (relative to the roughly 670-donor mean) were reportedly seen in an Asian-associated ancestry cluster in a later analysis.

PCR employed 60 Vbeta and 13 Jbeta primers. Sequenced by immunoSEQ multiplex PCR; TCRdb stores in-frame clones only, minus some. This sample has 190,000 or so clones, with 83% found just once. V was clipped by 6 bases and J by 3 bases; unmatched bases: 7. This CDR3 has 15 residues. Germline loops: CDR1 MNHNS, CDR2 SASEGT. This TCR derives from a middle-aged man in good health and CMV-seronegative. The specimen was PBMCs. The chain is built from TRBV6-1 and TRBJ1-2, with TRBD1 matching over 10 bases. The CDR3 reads CASRPGQGSHYGYTF. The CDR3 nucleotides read TGTGCCAGCAGGCCGGGACAGGGGAGTCACTATGGCTACACCTTC.